The rows below give T cell receptor beta chains drawn from one sample of a study of T cell responses to AZD1222 COVID-19 vaccine. Measured with immunoSEQ multiplex PCR; TCRdb has only the in-frame clones, and not every one. The sample yields under 150,000 clones, over 75% seen once. The material sequenced was peripheral blood, taken on day 0 of AZD1222 vaccination. These receptors were obtained from an adult in good health. The CDR3 runs from the conserved cysteine through the conserved F or W. The D gene is left open where the match is weak. Clone size is stated in some rows and not others, as once, few, many or a class when expanded.

- - TRBJ2-5 TRBV7-9 CASSLGLRETQYF TGTGCCAGCAGCTTAGGGCTACGTGAGACCCAGTACTTC
- - TRBJ2-7 TRBV10-3 CAISGGPGAYEQYF TGTGCCATCAGTGGGGGCCCAGGGGCCTACGAGCAGTACTTC
- - TRBJ1-2 TRBV9 CASSVDENYGYTF TGTGCCAGCAGCGTAGATGAAAACTATGGCTACACCTTC
- - TRBJ2-3 TRBV6-5 CACFIWGRTDTQYF TGTGCCTGCTTTATCTGGGGGCGGACAGATACGCAGTATTTT
- TRBD2 TRBJ2-1 TRBV7-2 CASSFLAGGPNEQFF TGTGCCAGCAGCTTTTTAGCGGGGGGGCCGAATGAGCAGTTCTTC
- - TRBJ2-7 TRBV6-6 CASSSPGYEQYF TGTGCCAGCAGTTCCCCGGGATACGAGCAGTACTTC
- - TRBJ1-2 TRBV25-1 CASSVDVLYGYTF TGTGCCAGCAGTGTGGACGTCTTATATGGCTACACCTTC
- - TRBJ1-3 TRBV6-1 CASSEAPGAGNTIYF TGTGCCAGCAGTGAAGCGCCAGGGGCTGGAAACACCATATATTTT
once TRBD1 TRBJ2-1 TRBV24-1 CATSEGADRRKFF TGTGCCACCAGTGAAGGCGCGGACAGGCGGAAGTTCTTC
- TRBD1 TRBJ2-7 TRBV6-2/TRBV6-3 CASSKLGTGRSYEQYF TGTGCCAGCAGTAAACTCGGGACAGGGAGATCCTACGAGCAGTACTTC
many TRBD2 TRBJ2-2 TRBV2 CASSPTSGGPHGELFF TGTGCCAGCAGCCCAACTAGCGGGGGGCCCCACGGGGAGCTGTTTTTT
- - TRBJ1-1 TRBV5-1 CASSLGWGLNTEAFF TGCGCCAGCAGCTTGGGATGGGGGTTGAACACTGAAGCTTTCTTT
- - TRBJ2-3 TRBV14 CASSFPRSRSYTQYF TGTGCCAGCAGCTTCCCGAGGTCGAGATCGTATACGCAGTATTTT